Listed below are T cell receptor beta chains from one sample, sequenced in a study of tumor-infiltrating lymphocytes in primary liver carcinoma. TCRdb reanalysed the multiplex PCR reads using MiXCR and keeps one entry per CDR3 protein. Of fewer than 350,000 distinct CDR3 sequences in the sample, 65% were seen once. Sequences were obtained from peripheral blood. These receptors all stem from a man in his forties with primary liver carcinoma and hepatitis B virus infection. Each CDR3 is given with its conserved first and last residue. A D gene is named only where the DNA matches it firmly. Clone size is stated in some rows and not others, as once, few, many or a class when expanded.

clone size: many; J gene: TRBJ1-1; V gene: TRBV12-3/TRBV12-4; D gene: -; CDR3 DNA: TGTGCCAGCACCCCGTTCCAAAGAAAGAACACTGAAGCTTTCTTT; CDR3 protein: CASTPFQRKNTEAFF
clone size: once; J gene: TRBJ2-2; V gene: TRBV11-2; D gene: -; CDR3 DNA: TGTGCCAGCACAAGTTTACTTAACCCGGGGGAGCTGTTTTTT; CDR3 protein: CASTSLLNPGELFF
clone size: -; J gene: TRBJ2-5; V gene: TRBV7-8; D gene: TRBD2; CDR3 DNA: TGTGCCAGCAGCTTACTCAGTTTAGCGGGGCCACGAGAGACCCAGTACTTC; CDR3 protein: CASSLLSLAGPRETQYF
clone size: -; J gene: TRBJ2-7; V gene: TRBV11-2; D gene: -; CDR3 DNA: TGTACCAGCAGCTTAGATCGAAGGGAGCGGTACTTC; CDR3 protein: CTSSLDRRERYF
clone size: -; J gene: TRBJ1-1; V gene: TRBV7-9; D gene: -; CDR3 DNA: TGTGCCAGCAGCCCAGGGTGGAGGGCAACTGAAGCTTTCTTT; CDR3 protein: CASSPGWRATEAFF
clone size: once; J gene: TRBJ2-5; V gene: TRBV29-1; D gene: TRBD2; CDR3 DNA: TGCAGCGTCAGTGGGAGGGAATCTCAAGAGACCCGGTACTTC; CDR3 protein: CSVSGRESQETRYF
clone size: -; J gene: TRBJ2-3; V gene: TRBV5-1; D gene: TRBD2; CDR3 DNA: TGCGCCAGCAGCTCGGGACTAGTGGGAGGCGGACACACAGATACGCAGTATTTT; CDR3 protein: CASSSGLVGGGHTDTQYF
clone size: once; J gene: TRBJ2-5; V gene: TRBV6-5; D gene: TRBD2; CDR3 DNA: TGTGCCAGCAGTCACGGTCCGGGAGGGCAAGAGACCCAGTACTTC; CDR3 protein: CASSHGPGGQETQYF
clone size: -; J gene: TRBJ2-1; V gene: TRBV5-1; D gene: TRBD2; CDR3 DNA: TGCACCAGCAGCTTAAGCGGGAGGAGCTCCTCCTACAATGAGCAGTTCTTC; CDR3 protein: CTSSLSGRSSSYNEQFF
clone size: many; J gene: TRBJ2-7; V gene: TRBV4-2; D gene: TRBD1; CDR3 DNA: TGTGCCAGCAGCCAAGTCCGGGGGGACAGGGGCGATGAGCAGTACTTC; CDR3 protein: CASSQVRGDRGDEQYF
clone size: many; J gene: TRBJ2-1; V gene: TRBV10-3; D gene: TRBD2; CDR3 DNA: TGTGCCATCAGTAAGCTAGCGGGAAACAATGAGCAGTTCTTC; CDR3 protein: CAISKLAGNNEQFF
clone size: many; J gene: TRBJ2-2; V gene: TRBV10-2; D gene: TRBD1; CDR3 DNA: TGCGCCAGCAGTCCCCAGGGGGTGAACACCGGGGAGCTGTTTTTT; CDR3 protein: CASSPQGVNTGELFF
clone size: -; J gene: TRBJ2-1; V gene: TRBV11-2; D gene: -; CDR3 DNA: TGTGCCAGCAGCTTATCGACTCATACTCGGGCGGGAAATGGGCAGTTCTTC; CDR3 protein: CASSLSTHTRAGNGQFF
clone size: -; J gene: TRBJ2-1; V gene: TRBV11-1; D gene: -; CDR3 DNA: TGTGCCAGCATCCGAAGCAAGGGCCGGAATGAGCAGTTCTTC; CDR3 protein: CASIRSKGRNEQFF
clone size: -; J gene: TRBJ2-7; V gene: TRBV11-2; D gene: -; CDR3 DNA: TGTGCCAGCAAAACCTGTATCTACGAGCAGTACTTC; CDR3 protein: CASKTCIYEQYF
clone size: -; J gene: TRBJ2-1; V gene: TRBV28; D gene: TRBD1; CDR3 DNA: TGTGCCAGCAGTCCCTACGGGACAGGGGATAATGAGCAGTTCTTC; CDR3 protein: CASSPYGTGDNEQFF
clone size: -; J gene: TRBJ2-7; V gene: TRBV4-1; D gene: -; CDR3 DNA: TGCGCCAGCAACCAAGGGGTGAGATCCTACGAGCAGTACTTC; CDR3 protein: CASNQGVRSYEQYF
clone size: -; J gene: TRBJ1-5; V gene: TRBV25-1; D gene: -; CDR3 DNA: TGTGCCAGCAGGCCCTCCCATGGGCTAAATCAGCCCCAGCATTTT; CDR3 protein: CASRPSHGLNQPQHF
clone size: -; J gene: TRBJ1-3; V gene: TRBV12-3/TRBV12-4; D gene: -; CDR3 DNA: TGTGCCAGCAGCACTCGCGGAGAAGGTGGAAACATCATATATTTT; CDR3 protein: CASSTRGEGGNIIYF
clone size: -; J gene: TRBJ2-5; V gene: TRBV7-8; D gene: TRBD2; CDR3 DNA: TGTGCCAGCAGCCAATCGCTAGCGGGAGGGCAAGAGACCCAGTACTTC; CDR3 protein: CASSQSLAGGQETQYF
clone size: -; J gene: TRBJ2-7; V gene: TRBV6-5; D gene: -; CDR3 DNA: TGTGCCATCAGTTACCGCGGGTACGAGCAGTACTTC; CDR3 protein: CAISYRGYEQYF
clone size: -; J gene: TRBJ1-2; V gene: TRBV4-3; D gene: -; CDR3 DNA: TGCGCTAGCAGCCAAGAACAGAGGGCCAATGGCTACACCTTC; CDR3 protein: CASSQEQRANGYTF
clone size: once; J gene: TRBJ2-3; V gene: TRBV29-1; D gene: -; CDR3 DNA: TGCAGCGTCGCTCCCTCGGGACACCGCACAGATACGAAGTACTTT; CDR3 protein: CSVAPSGHRTDTKYF
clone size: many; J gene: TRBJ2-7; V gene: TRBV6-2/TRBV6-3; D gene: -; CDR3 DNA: TGTGCCAGCAGTTACTCGAGACAAGGCTACGAGCAGTACTTC; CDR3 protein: CASSYSRQGYEQYF